This T cell receptor (beta chain) was recovered during a study of cytomegalovirus exposure and HLA in healthy donors (dated by TCRdb to 2016 to 2017). The study in broad terms: According to an earlier analysis of 550 to 750 of the donors, about 179 million T cells yielded roughly 100 million unique TCR beta sequences and about 300 Gb of sequence data. Across 398 genotyped donors of the cohort, an average of roughly 250,000 unique TCR beta nucleotide sequences per donor were sequenced, and 15% to 20% of those sequences were non-productive. Typing coverage varied by locus: roughly 629-630 donors for A, B, C, DRB1 and DQB1; some 520 for DQA1; around 570 for DPA1; approximately 450 for DPB1. High-throughput TCR immunosequencing, statistical association of individual TCRs with disease status, and machine learning were combined to predict cytomegalovirus infection status. An early release that covered about 600 HLA-typed donors contained around 300 gigabases of sequencing data and 70 million to 100 million unique TCR sequences. To decide whether each TCR beta V gene segment behaved as functional or pseudogenic, an earlier analysis of fewer than 750 of the donors relied on high-throughput TCR beta sequencing. Along with the roughly 670-subject first cohort, a separate validation cohort of 120 different subjects was used. The study aimed to test whether cataloging public T cell receptors could reveal signatures of past pathogen exposure. All discovery cohort repertoires had been generated on a single sequencing platform. Genome-wide SNP genotypes for about 60% of the roughly 670 donors were used in a later genetic analysis, which treated that subset as a discovery cohort. Both class I and class II loci were covered by HLA typing, at four-digit resolution. Donor age, sex, ethnicity and CMV serostatus were compiled together with the repertoire data. In the later analysis, no new phenotypic data were used to find candidate immune exposures; instead, reliance was placed on TCR beta sequences and their occurrence across donors. Several DR-DQ haplotypes were handled as single units for association and clustering because linkage in the cohort was strong. A later analysis re-examined previously published TCR beta repertoires from more than 650 donors and added high-resolution HLA genotyping to investigate patterns of TCR occurrence. The study profiled the T cell repertoires of hundreds of subjects by immunosequencing and related them to cytomegalovirus serostatus. Among the roughly 390 genotyped donors, around 81% belonged to the genetic ancestry cluster associated with self-reported Caucasian donors. The investigation overall reported the following: Because some donors lacked HLA typing at each locus, the association tests relied only on the typed subset. In a later analysis, the rate of TCR association differed among HLA loci, with DRB1 alleles having the most associated TCRs and HLA-C alleles having the fewest. A later genetic analysis associated a missense DCLRE1C variant with V-gene and J-gene trimming of TCR beta chains, and an independent cohort replicated the association. The presence/absence analyses assumed that sequencing depth was roughly uniform across donors, and that assumption may not be true. Linkage disequilibrium might explain the correlated functional status among segregating V segments, but an unknown experimental factor could not be excluded. In a later analysis, HLA-associated TCR beta chains showed more clonal expansion and lower generation probabilities than non-associated chains that were equally common. Only TCR beta chains were sequenced in this cohort, and the absence of alpha or paired-chain data limited detectable features. Approximately 16 rarely observed V segments, including chromosome 9 orphons, were excluded from the earlier analysis of several hundred of the donors because counts were too low. An earlier analysis of 450 to 750 of the donors showed that most TCR beta V segments appeared in productive rearrangements either about 90% or about 30% of the time, which broadly matched IMGT annotations. Immune exposure information for the cohort was limited to CMV serostatus. In vitro tests confirmed that a few of the cytomegalovirus-associated TCR beta chains recognize cytomegalovirus antigens. A cluster of highly shared sequence variants was judged likely to be a technical artifact of the sequencing pipeline. The study listed 150 to 200 TCR beta chains as associated with cytomegalovirus. In a later analysis, several top co-occurrence clusters were reported to appear linked to parvovirus B19, influenza, CMV and Epstein-Barr virus. When HLA alleles, especially DR and DQ, strongly co-occurred, TCR associations were difficult to assign to individual alleles. The classifier was reported to diagnose cytomegalovirus status with high specificity and sensitivity in both the original and validation cohorts. Compared with the roughly 700-donor mean, donors in an Asian-associated ancestry cluster had fewer N-insertions in productive TCRs, according to a later genetic analysis. In a later analysis, most CMV-associated TCR beta chains were found to appear HLA-restricted, with HLA associations seemingly driven largely by CMV exposure. While some public TCRs were present in many individuals, most TCR sequences turned up only very rarely across donors. A further reported finding was that TCR beta sequences accurately predicted the HLA-A and HLA-B alleles for most subjects in the first cohort. The 87-base-pair reads could not distinguish some IMGT-functional V segments, including TRBV6-2 and TRBV6-3, so those segments were excluded. According to the authors, the approach could potentially be generalized to other disease states and immunological phenotypes. At a false discovery rate of 0.05, a later analysis linked under 20,000 TCR beta sequences to specific HLA alleles.

For this clone: No cognate antigen has been identified for it. Base-call qualities are not available, and no considerably larger clone is one nucleotide away.

The cohort consisted of some 730 healthy bone marrow donors. At the time of sampling, all cohort members were nominally healthy, though unrecorded immune exposures were likely present. The donor was CMV seropositive and belonged to the group of over 250 seropositive cohort members. Every donor gave a peripheral blood sample, and the peripheral blood mononuclear cells from that sample were used for TCR beta sequencing. The Qiagen DNeasy Blood Extraction Kit was used to extract genomic DNA from the blood cell samples. The library was made by the immunoSEQ multiplex PCR assay. A mixture of 60 forward primers for TCR Vbeta segments and 13 reverse primers for TCR Jbeta segments was used in the multiplex PCR. A multiplex PCR assay on genomic DNA amplified the CDR3 region of rearranged TCR beta genes. The Illumina HiSeq System was used to sequence the amplified TCR beta libraries as 87-base-pair reads. As for the original processing: In a later analysis, some 80 million unique TCR beta chains were counted across the approximately 640 repertoires, and roughly 10 million of these chains were shared by at least two donors. Raw reads were error-corrected and collapsed into unique sequences with a nearest-neighbor algorithm that merged closely related sequences to remove PCR and sequencing errors. V, D and J gene segments were assigned by aligning CDR3 sequences to IMGT reference sequences. Each retained sequence needed at least a six-nucleotide match to both a V gene segment and a J gene segment. Rearrangements were classified as productive when the CDR3 lacked stop codons and remained in frame with V and J, and all other rearrangements were classified as non-productive. Following IMGT convention, CDR3 was defined as the stretch from the second conserved V-encoded cysteine up to the conserved J-encoded phenylalanine. The earlier analysis of 587 of the donors excluded sequences that lacked an unambiguous match to a single V gene segment. In an earlier analysis of more than 500 of the donors, a V segment was called functional when productive rearrangements were above 56.7%, and segregating when the standard deviation between donors exceeded 5%. A statistical classification framework was built for diagnosing cytomegalovirus status from the catalog of TCR beta chain sequences. A later analysis assigned V and J genes by comparing TCR nucleotide sequences with IMGT/GENE-DB human TR gene sequences. A later analysis assigned CDR3 sequences and most-parsimonious VDJ recombination scenarios with the TCRdist pipeline. A later analysis defined each TCR beta chain by its CDR3 amino acid sequence plus V-gene family, and excluded reads lacking a unique V-gene family. To address suspected cross-contamination and a sequencing artifact, a later analysis removed over 500 highly shared, low-generation-probability nucleotide sequences. In a later analysis, a clonal expansion index was calculated for each public chain from normalized within-repertoire ranks of inferred template counts. A later analysis computed generation probabilities with a VDJ recombination model fitted to out-of-frame rearrangements, and checked the results against IGoR. In a later analysis, TCR-TCR, TCR-HLA and TCR-CMV co-occurrence was scored with hypergeometric tests, and a repertoire-size bias correction was applied to TCR pairs. A later analysis estimated false discovery rates by permuting HLA or CMV assignments 20 times. A later analysis grouped co-occurring TCRs with DBSCAN, adding TCRdist sequence similarity when clustering within HLA-allele-positive subsets. For co-occurrence clustering, repertoires with fewer than 30,000 or more than 120,000 public chains were excluded, along with a handful of repertoires with anomalous nucleotide sharing. Drawn from immuneACCESS, this table holds only the in-frame rearrangements with V and J called that TCRdb kept. Clones are partly lost; checked studies trace under half to an unresolved V gene and leave the rest unexplained. V, J and clone size were drawn from that table, and D and trimming were deduced from the DNA. The sample contains 120,000 or so clones, 80% of them found a single time. Approximately 8.4% of the sample is taken by the ten largest.

According to the germline V gene, CDR1 reads SGHRS and CDR2 reads YFSETQ. The CDR3 starts with the cysteine, ends with the phenylalanine, and has 14 residues. The read is trimmed to its CDR3 DNA, 42 bases read in frame from base 1. Here V drops 4 bases and J drops 1 base, and the junction holds 3 bases not matched to any gene. This receptor chain uses TRBV5-1 and TRBJ2-5, with 8 central nucleotides matching TRBD2. Sequences were obtained from PBMCs. The TCR originated in a young man in good health and CMV-seropositive. CDR3 loop: CASSPGGGQETQYF. In nucleotides, the sequence is TGCGCCAGCAGCCCCGGGGGGGGCCAAGAGACCCAGTACTTC.